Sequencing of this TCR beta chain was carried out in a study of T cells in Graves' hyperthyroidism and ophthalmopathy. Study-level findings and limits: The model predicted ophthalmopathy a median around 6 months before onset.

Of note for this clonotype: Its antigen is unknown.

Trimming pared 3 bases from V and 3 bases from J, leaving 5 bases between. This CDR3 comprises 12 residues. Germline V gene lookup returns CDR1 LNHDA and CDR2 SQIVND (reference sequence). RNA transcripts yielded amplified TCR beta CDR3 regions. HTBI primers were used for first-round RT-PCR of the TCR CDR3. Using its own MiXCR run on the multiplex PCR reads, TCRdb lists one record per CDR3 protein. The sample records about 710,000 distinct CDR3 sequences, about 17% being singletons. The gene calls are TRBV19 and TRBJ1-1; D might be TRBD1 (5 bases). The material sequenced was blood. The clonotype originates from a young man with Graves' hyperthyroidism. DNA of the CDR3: TGTGCCAGTAGTATGGGGGACACTGAAGCTTTCTTT. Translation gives CASSMGDTEAFF.